Shown below are 25 T cell receptor beta chains from a single sample sequenced in a study of T-cell memory formation after mild COVID-19. MiXCR, run by TCRdb on the 5' RACE reads, gives a single entry per CDR3 protein. This table has around 50,000 distinct CDR3 sequences, around a quarter appearing once. Sequences were obtained from PBMCs or a T cell subset sorted from them (not recorded which). Receptors were obtained from a man aged 18 to 35 who had mild COVID-19 (a few samples of this study predate the infection). Cell type and time point are not known.

CDR3 nucleotide sequence: TGTGCCAGCAGGGTGCAGGGTTTAAGCTCCTACAATGAGCAGTTCTTC. Protein: CASRVQGLSSYNEQFF. This rearrangement joins TRBV12-3 or TRBV12-4 to TRBJ2-1, with D possibly TRBD1 on 5 matching bases. The CDR3 loop spans 16 amino acids. Trimming removed 6 bases at V and 0 bases at J, with 15 bases between.

The chain has TRBV12-5 and TRBJ2-3; D is possibly TRBD2 (5 bases). CDR1 is LGHNT and CDR2 is FRNRAP in the germline V gene. The CDR3 runs 14 residues. The CDR3 here is CASGRGLGTDTQYF. CDR3 in DNA: TGTGCGAGCGGTCGAGGGTTGGGAACAGATACGCAGTATTTT.

This clonotype was recorded a few times. The rearrangement links TRBV20-1 to TRBJ2-5, with D possibly being TRBD1 (5 bases). The CDR3 extends over 13 amino acids. The germline V gene encodes CDR1 DFQATT and CDR2 SNEGSKA (reference sequence). Trimming took off 1 base at V and 0 bases at J, with 6 bases between the two ends. Here the CDR3 reads CSARGQYQETQYF. DNA of the CDR3: TGCAGTGCTAGAGGACAGTACCAAGAGACCCAGTACTTC.

Only a few counts were recorded for this clonotype. The chain employs TRBV7-6 and TRBJ2-3; TRBD2 matches 8 bases. The CDR3 consists of 16 residues. Germline V CDR1 and CDR2: SGHVS, FNYEAQ. J lost 1 base, V lost 5 bases, and 8 bases had no gene match. In nucleotides, the CDR3 is TGTGCCAGCAGCGTAACGGGGGGGCCGGGCACAGATACGCAGTATTTT. This translates into CASSVTGGPGTDTQYF.

The chain is built from TRBV11-2 and TRBJ2-3; 7 bases map to TRBD1. V lost 3 bases, J lost 3 bases, and 6 bases stayed unmatched. The CDR3 is made up of 15 amino acids. The germline V gene has CDR1 SGHAT and CDR2 FQNNGV. The CDR3 nucleotides are TGTGCCAGCAGCTTCCGAGAACAGGGGACAGATACGCAGTATTTT. Protein: CASSFREQGTDTQYF.

The chain uses TRBV2 and TRBJ1-5; D unresolved. The germline V gene encodes CDR1 SNHLY and CDR2 FYNNEI. The CDR3 runs to 13 residues. V dropped 0 bases and J dropped 2 bases, with 2 bases sitting between them. This chain's CDR3 is CASSEAGNQPQHF. CDR3 coding DNA: TGTGCCAGCAGTGAAGCAGGCAATCAGCCCCAGCATTTT.

The chain recombines TRBV7-2 with TRBJ2-5; TRBD1 matches 10 bases. The germline V gene encodes CDR1 SGHTA and CDR2 FQGNSA. Trimming at V came to 4 bases and at J to 5 bases, leaving 13 bases not matched to a gene. The CDR3 covers 17 residues. CDR3 sequence reads: CASSSDPGTGAGETQYF. As DNA, the CDR3 is TGTGCCAGCAGCTCAGATCCCGGGACAGGGGCAGGGGAGACCCAGTACTTC.

The chain joins TRBV6-1 to TRBJ2-7, with a tentative D call TRBD1 (5 bases). Trimming removed 3 bases at V and 4 bases at J, with 10 bases between. Germline loops: CDR1 MNHNS, CDR2 SASEGT. CDR3 length equals 13 residues. CDR3 DNA sequence: TGTGCCAGCAGTGACAGGGATGTTTACGAGCAGTACGTC. This gives the protein CASSDRDVYEQYV.

This chain joins TRBV4-1 and TRBJ1-5, with D tentatively TRBD1 (5 bases). Between the trimmed V and J ends, which lost 1 base and 0 bases, there was a span of 13 bases. This CDR3 has 17 residues. CDR1 MGHRA and CDR2 YSYEKL come from the germline V gene. The CDR3 reads CASSQAGGAHSNQPQHF. The CDR3 coding sequence is TGCGCCAGCAGCCAAGCGGGAGGGGCCCATAGCAATCAGCCCCAGCATTTT.

The count of this clonotype is one. The genes are TRBV5-6 and TRBJ2-7; unclear D gene. Germline CDR1 reads SGHDT; CDR2 reads YYEEEE. V gave up 2 bases and J gave up 5 bases, with 8 bases separating them. The CDR3 extends over 12 amino acids. The CDR3 nucleotides read TGTGCCAGCAGCTTTATGGGGAACGAGCAGTACGTC. Translated: CASSFMGNEQYV.

This clonotype was recorded a few times. The chain combines TRBV5-1 with TRBJ2-7; 10 bases match TRBD1. Germline assignment: CDR1 SGHRS and CDR2 YFSETQ. The CDR3 spans 15 residues. The trim removed 4 bases at V and 2 bases at J, leaving 6 bases unmatched. The CDR3: CASSVGQGLPYEQYF. CDR3 DNA: TGCGCCAGCAGCGTGGGACAGGGGCTACCCTACGAGCAGTACTTC.

This clonotype was detected ten times or more. The chain has TRBV6-6 and TRBJ1-6, with D unresolved. The CDR3 has 11 residues. From germline, CDR1 is MNHNY and CDR2 SVGAGI (reference sequence). V was trimmed by 8 bases and J by 9 bases, leaving 8 bases between them. CDR3 protein: CASEGSSPLHF. The CDR3 DNA reads TGTGCCAGCGAGGGTAGTTCACCCCTCCACTTT.

J is TRBJ1-2 and V is TRBV9; D is perhaps TRBD1 (6 bases). This CDR3 comprises 13 residues. The V gene's germline CDR1 is SGDLS and CDR2 YYNGEE. Trimming took off 3 bases at V and 4 bases at J, with 10 bases between the two ends. The CDR3 bases are TGTGCCAGCAGCGGCTTGGACAGCTATGGCTACACCTTC. Protein product: CASSGLDSYGYTF.

This sequence joins TRBV15 and TRBJ2-7, with D possibly TRBD1 on 6 matching bases. Trimming shortened V by 0 bases and J by 5 bases, and 14 bases separated the two germline ends. The CDR3 sequence is 15 residues long. Germline loops: CDR1 LNHNV, CDR2 YYDKDF (reference sequence). CDR3 in DNA: TGTGCCACCAGCAGAGATAAAACAGGGATTAACGAGCAGTACGTC. As protein: CATSRDKTGINEQYV.

This clonotype has a handful of counts. CDR3 residues: CSAREGGFEQFF. The CDR3 bases are TGCAGTGCTAGAGAGGGGGGTTTTGAGCAGTTCTTC. This sequence joins TRBV20-1 and TRBJ2-1; a weak D match, TRBD2 (6 bases). The V gene's germline CDR1 is DFQATT and CDR2 SNEGSKA (reference sequence). V was shortened by 0 bases and J by 9 bases, with 9 bases between the two germline ends. The CDR3 runs to 12 residues.

This clonotype has only a few counts. The V and J genes are TRBV10-2 and TRBJ1-5, with TRBD1 identical over 7 bases. Germline values: CDR1 WSHSY, CDR2 SAAADI. The CDR3 runs to 15 residues. The ends lost 3 bases at V and 1 base at J; junction bases unmatched: 3. The CDR3 sequence is CASSDWDRSNQPQHF. CDR3 sequence (DNA): TGCGCCAGCAGTGATTGGGACAGAAGCAATCAGCCCCAGCATTTT.

This clonotype was detected a few times. The genes are TRBV7-2 and TRBJ2-1; 9 bases map to TRBD2. Trimming cost V 5 bases and J 7 bases; bases outside gene matches: 9. This CDR3 contains 15 residues. The germline CDR1 and CDR2 sequences are SGHTA and FQGNSA. The CDR3 loop reads CASSPSGAVYNEQFF. The CDR3 region has the DNA TGTGCCAGCAGCCCTAGCGGGGCTGTTTATAATGAGCAGTTCTTC. Full variable domain (outside the CDR3, taken from reference TRBV7-2 and TRBJ2-1): GAGVSQSPSNKVTEKGKDVELRCDPISGHTALYWYRQSLGQGLEFLIYFQGNSAPDKSGLPSDRFSAERTGGSVSTLTIQRTQQEDSAVYLCASSPSGAVYNEQFFGPGTRLTVL.

In its sample, this clonotype was seen many times. This chain joins TRBV6-2 or TRBV6-3 and TRBJ2-5; D not resolved. The CDR3 has 13 amino acids. Germline CDR1 reads MNHEY; CDR2 reads SVGEGT. V shed 2 bases and J shed 2 bases, with 6 bases lying between them. CDR3 nucleotides: TGTGCCAGCAGTTACAGGGAACAAGAGACCCAGTACTTC. Amino acids: CASSYREQETQYF.

Notes on this clonotype: This may stem from a read error, because a much larger clone lies one nucleotide away. The V and J genes are TRBV29-1 and TRBJ1-2; unclear D gene. The V gene's germline CDR1 is SQVTM and CDR2 ANQGSEA. The CDR3 runs to 13 residues. V was cut by 7 bases and J by 5 bases, with 17 bases left in between. The CDR3 coding sequence is TGCAGCGACCGAGAAGGAGACCTATATGGCTACACCTTC. It is translated as CSDREGDLYGYTF.

V gene TRBV27 combines with J gene TRBJ1-5, with 7 bases matching TRBD1. CDR3 length: 14 amino acids. J lost 7 bases, V lost 6 bases, and 9 bases had no gene match. Looked up from germline, CDR1 is MNHEY and CDR2 is SMNVEV (reference sequence). The CDR3 spells CASSLDRVKQPQHF. As DNA, the CDR3 is TGTGCCAGCAGCCTTGACAGGGTCAAACAGCCCCAGCATTTT.

The J gene is TRBJ1-1, the V gene TRBV4-1; TRBD1 might be the D (6 bases). V was trimmed by 3 bases and J by 1 base, leaving 6 bases between them. Germline assignment: CDR1 MGHRA and CDR2 YSYEKL. The CDR3 spans 13 residues. CDR3 sequence: CASSQTGNTEAFF. The DNA of the CDR3 is TGCGCCAGCAGCCAGACAGGGAACACTGAAGCTTTCTTT.

The chain couples TRBV4-1 to TRBJ2-1; D uncertain. The CDR3 is 14 residues long. Germline CDR1 MGHRA, CDR2 YSYEKL. V gave up 2 bases and J gave up 15 bases, with 20 bases separating them. This CDR3 is CASSQYPQKKLPFF. The CDR3 DNA reads TGCGCCAGCAGCCAATATCCACAAAAGAAATTGCCGTTCTTC.

The gene calls are TRBV6-2 or TRBV6-3 and TRBJ2-1; 8 bases line up with TRBD2. The CDR3 has 15 amino acids. Germline V gene lookup returns CDR1 MNHEY and CDR2 SVGEGT. With 2 bases clipped from V and 4 bases from J, the junction kept 4 bases outside the gene matches. CDR3 loop: CASSYRAGAYNEQFF. The CDR3 DNA sequence: TGTGCCAGCAGTTACCGAGCGGGGGCTTACAATGAGCAGTTCTTC.

The chain links TRBV6-2 or TRBV6-3 to TRBJ2-6, with 7 bases matching TRBD1. Germline-derived CDR1 and CDR2 are MNHEY and SVGEGT. The V and J ends lost 6 bases and 4 bases, in that order; junction bases with no gene match: 6. The CDR3 length is 15 residues. The CDR3: CASSLRGSGANVLTF. The CDR3 nucleotides are TGTGCCAGCAGCCTCAGGGGGTCCGGGGCCAACGTCCTGACTTTC.

This clonotype was found a few times. V gene TRBV27 combines with J gene TRBJ2-1; TRBD2 aligns across 11 bases. The CDR3 contains 15 residues. Trimming removed 5 bases from V and 7 bases from J; junction bases left unmatched: 7. Per the germline V gene, CDR1 is MNHEY and CDR2 is SMNVEV (reference sequence). The CDR3 nucleotides read TGTGCCAGCAGTGTACTAGCGGGGGCAGGTAATGAGCAGTTCTTC. Encoded protein: CASSVLAGAGNEQFF.